This section outlines one TCR beta chain sequence together with its context. Many counts were recorded for this clonotype. The specificity of this receptor is unknown. Within one base of it there is no much larger clone, and no base qualities were kept. The data were obtained in a study of response to subunit inactivated influenza vaccine (dated 2018 in TCRdb). Broadly, across the study: Deep quantitative T cell receptor repertoire profiling was used in the study to track responses to a trivalent subunit inactivated influenza vaccine.

The library was obtained by RT-PCR. Sequenced using an Illumina HiSeq 2500. TCRdb trimmed the raw reads at Q25, called clones with MiXCR and kept productive beta chains. All rows with the same CDR3 protein become a single entry with the most common DNA and genes. A total of a few hundred thousand distinct CDR3 sequences appear in this sample, approximately 15% of them only once. The leading ten clones occupy over 8.5% of the sample. Here V drops 2 bases and J drops 4 bases, and the junction holds 9 bases not matched to any gene. There are 19 amino acids in the CDR3, from cysteine to phenylalanine inclusive. Only the CDR3 part of the read is kept: 57 bases, read in frame from the first base. Based on the germline V gene, the CDR1 and CDR2 sequences are KGHDR and SFDVKD. Findings and caveats that apply to the study as a whole: The authors suggested that each seasonal influenza vaccination may recruit only a limited number of new T cells.

The chain is made from TRBV24-1 and TRBJ2-1, with 14 junctional bases fitting TRBD2. Sequences were derived from PBMCs from blood, sampled less than 13 days after vaccination. The sequence was obtained from a man in his fifties who received an inactivated influenza vaccine. Donor details come from another sample of the same person, matched by shared clones. CDR3 reads: CATSDSIGTSGSKYNEQFF. The DNA sequence follows: TGTGCCACCAGTGATTCCATTGGGACTAGCGGGAGCAAGTACAATGAGCAGTTCTTC.